Listed below are T cell receptor beta chains from one sample, sequenced in a study of cytomegalovirus exposure and HLA in healthy donors. The method was immunoSEQ multiplex PCR; TCRdb's version includes in-frame clones alone and lacks a portion of them. The sample gives tens of thousands of clones, around 84% of which show up once; 15% to 20% is in the top ten. The specimen was PBMCs. Receptors were obtained from a man between 70 and 80 years old in good health and CMV-seropositive. Each CDR3 is given with its conserved first and last residue. The D gene is left open where the match is weak. Rows give clone size only sometimes, using once, few, many, or a class for an expanded clone.

j_call	clone_size	d_call	v_call	cdr3_aa	cdr3_nt
TRBJ1-2	few	TRBD1	TRBV27	CASSNPGTGVYGYTF	TGTGCCAGCAGCAACCCCGGGACAGGGGTCTATGGCTACACCTTC
TRBJ2-7	-	-	TRBV5-6	CASSLAGGAYEQYF	TGTGCCAGCAGCTTGGCGGGGGGCGCGTACGAGCAGTACTTC
TRBJ2-7	-	-	TRBV7-2	CASSPFSGHEQYF	TGTGCCAGCAGCCCCTTTTCAGGCCACGAGCAGTACTTC
TRBJ2-5	-	TRBD1	TRBV10-1	CASSVGTGEETQYF	TGCGCCAGCAGTGTCGGGACAGGGGAAGAGACCCAGTACTTC
TRBJ1-1	-	TRBD1	TRBV15	CATSRTGEAFF	TGTGCCACCAGCAGGACAGGGGAAGCTTTCTTT
TRBJ2-6	-	TRBD1	TRBV5-1	CASSLTSGQSSGANVLTF	TGCGCCAGCTCCCTAACCTCGGGACAGAGCTCTGGGGCCAACGTCCTGACTTTC
TRBJ1-6	-	-	TRBV7-2	CASSTDTVYNSPLHF	TGTGCCAGCAGCACAGACACCGTCTATAATTCACCCCTCCACTTT
TRBJ2-3	-	-	TRBV7-2	CASSSGLWTDTQYF	TGTGCCAGCTCCTCGGGGTTATGGACAGATACGCAGTATTTT
TRBJ2-7	few	-	TRBV10-3	CAIRPGKTHEQYF	TGTGCCATCAGGCCAGGGAAGACCCACGAGCAGTACTTC
TRBJ2-1	-	TRBD2	TRBV5-4	CASKQDSGGAEQFF	TGTGCCAGTAAACAAGATAGCGGGGGGGCTGAGCAGTTCTTC
TRBJ2-7	once	-	TRBV7-3	CASSYLQGYEQYF	TGTGCCAGCAGCTACCTACAGGGTTACGAGCAGTACTTC
TRBJ2-1	few	TRBD2	TRBV12-5	CASGLGLAGAINEQFF	TGTGCTAGTGGTTTGGGCCTAGCGGGAGCGATCAATGAGCAGTTCTTC
TRBJ2-5	-	TRBD1	TRBV28	CASSSGQGTQETQYF	TGTGCCAGCAGTTCGGGACAGGGGACCCAAGAGACCCAGTACTTC
TRBJ1-4	-	-	TRBV6-5	CASSYNQATNEKLFF	TGTGCCAGCAGTTATAATCAGGCAACTAATGAAAAACTGTTTTTT
TRBJ2-7	-	-	TRBV7-3	CASSPAPGSAHEQYF	TGTGCCAGCAGCCCCGCCCCGGGGAGCGCTCACGAGCAGTACTTC
TRBJ2-3	-	-	TRBV28	CASSLWDRTQYF	TGTGCCAGCAGTTTATGGGACAGAACGCAGTATTTT
TRBJ2-3	-	-	TRBV7-9	CASSLSGFTDTQYF	TGTGCCAGCAGCTTAAGCGGGTTCACAGATACGCAGTATTTT
TRBJ2-1	once	TRBD1	TRBV11-3	CASSLEGTGTYNEQFF	TGTGCCAGCAGCTTAGAGGGGACAGGGACCTACAATGAGCAGTTCTTC
TRBJ1-3	-	TRBD1	TRBV5-1	CASSRDSSGGNTIYF	TGCGCCAGCAGCAGGGACAGTAGCGGTGGAAACACCATATATTTT
TRBJ2-7	-	-	TRBV5-1	CASSSGPGLSYEQYF	TGCGCCAGCAGCTCAGGGCCAGGGTTATCCTACGAGCAGTACTTC
TRBJ1-4	-	-	TRBV10-3	CAISEEGTTNEKLFF	TGTGCCATCAGTGAAGAGGGGACTACTAATGAAAAACTGTTTTTT
TRBJ1-2	-	TRBD1	TRBV5-4	CASSRLFTGGLGYTF	TGTGCCAGCAGCCGACTATTCACAGGGGGGTTGGGCTACACCTTC
TRBJ2-6	once	TRBD1	TRBV9	CASSTRDRVIGANVLTF	TGTGCCAGCAGCACCCGGGACAGGGTAATTGGGGCCAACGTCCTGACTTTC
TRBJ2-7	-	TRBD1	TRBV9	CASSAGTGRQYF	TGTGCCAGCAGCGCCGGGACAGGGAGGCAGTACTTC
TRBJ2-5	-	TRBD2	TRBV28	CASSSSAGVETQYF	TGTGCCAGCAGTTCATCAGCGGGAGTAGAGACCCAGTACTTC
TRBJ1-2	-	TRBD1	TRBV5-1	CASSSGGGDYGYTF	TGCGCCAGCAGTTCAGGAGGGGGCGACTATGGCTACACCTTC
TRBJ2-4	-	TRBD2	TRBV4-1	CASSSRTSGGGNIQYF	TGCGCCAGCAGCTCCCGGACTAGCGGGGGGGGGAACATTCAGTACTTC
TRBJ2-2	-	-	TRBV4-3	CASSQDPAATHLGELFF	TGCGCCAGCAGCCAAGATCCTGCGGCCACCCACCTCGGGGAGCTGTTTTTT
TRBJ2-3	-	TRBD1	TRBV4-1	CASSQVGQGAADTQYF	TGCGCCAGCAGCCAAGTCGGACAGGGGGCGGCAGATACGCAGTATTTT
TRBJ2-5	few	TRBD1	TRBV30	CAWSRGQGAETQYF	TGTGCCTGGAGTAGGGGACAGGGAGCGGAGACCCAGTACTTC